A single sample gave rise to the 23 T cell receptor beta chains below, sequenced in a study of blood T cell repertoires in COVID-19. This table comes from immunoSEQ multiplex PCR, and its TCRdb copy is limited to in-frame clones, with some not included. The sample contains fewer than 60,000 clones, more than 75% of which appear only once. Sequencing input: peripheral blood. The receptors were sampled from a woman aged 80 or over with acute or convalescent COVID-19.

The J gene is TRBJ2-3, the V gene TRBV21-1; TRBD2 is the table's D call and was not checked against the DNA. TRBV21-1 is listed as a pseudogene. The CDR3 has 16 residues. CDR3 sequence: CASSRLAGALTDTQYF. The CDR3 bases are TGTGCCAGCAGCAGATTAGCGGGAGCGTTAACAGATACGCAGTATTTT.

The genes are TRBV4-1 and TRBJ2-5, with D perhaps matching TRBD1 (5 bases). Trimming left V 1 base short and J 3 bases short, with 9 bases between. The CDR3 extends over 14 amino acids. Per germline, CDR1 MGHRA and CDR2 YSYEKL. CDR3 coding DNA: TGCGCCAGCAGCCAAGGCAGGGCAAAAGAGACCCAGTACTTC. Encoded protein: CASSQGRAKETQYF.

The chain couples TRBV2 to TRBJ2-5, with 8 bases fitting TRBD2. Unmatched junction bases numbered 16, after V lost 8 bases and J lost 2 bases. Germline V gene sequence: CDR1 SNHLY, CDR2 FYNNEI. The CDR3 is 17 amino acids. The CDR3 spells CASSRGGLAAIQETQYF. The CDR3 DNA reads as TGTGCCAGCTCTCGGGGGGGTTTAGCGGCGATACAAGAGACCCAGTACTTC. The variable domain in full, completed from reference TRBV2 and TRBJ2-5, reads EPEVTQTPSHQVTQMGQEVILRCVPISNHLYFYWYRQILGQKVEFLVSFYNNEISEKSEIFDDQFSVERPDGSNFTLKIRSTKLEDSAMYFCASSRGGLAAIQETQYFGPGTRLLVL.

The chain joins TRBV5-1 to TRBJ1-1; the D is unclear. The CDR3 has 15 residues. Looked up from germline, CDR1 is SGHRS and CDR2 is YFSETQ. Trimming left V 5 bases short and J 4 bases short, with 18 bases between. CDR3 region: CASRVSTSTGTEAFF. CDR3 DNA: TGCGCCAGCAGGGTGTCTACTTCGACGGGCACTGAAGCTTTCTTT.

This sequence joins TRBV5-1 and TRBJ1-6; 8 bases are shared with TRBD1. Trimming cost V 9 bases and J 8 bases; bases outside gene matches: 10. The CDR3 spans 14 residues. CDR1 and CDR2 (germline): SGHRS, YFSETQ. In nucleotides, the CDR3 is TGCGCCACCGCGACAGGGGCACCAGATTCACCCCTCCACTTT. As protein: CATATGAPDSPLHF.

The V call is TRBV7-9, the J call TRBJ1-4; 8 bases map to TRBD1. After removal of 3 bases from V and 10 bases from J, the junction contained 1 base not matched to a gene. Looked up from germline, CDR1 is SEHNR and CDR2 is FQNEAQ (reference sequence). The CDR3 totals 12 residues. In DNA form, the CDR3 reads TGTGCCAGCAGCTTCGACAGGGGAAAACTGTTTTTT. It encodes CASSFDRGKLFF.

J is TRBJ2-3 and V is TRBV18, with a tentative D call TRBD2 (6 bases). The CDR3 covers 13 residues. Looked up from germline, CDR1 is KGHSH and CDR2 is LQKENI. The V end lost 5 bases, the J end lost 8 bases, and 14 bases lay between the germline ends. CDR3 nucleotides: TGTGCCAGCTCAGGACTAACGATCGGTACGCAGTATTTT. Translated, it gives CASSGLTIGTQYF. Combining the CDR3 with reference TRBV18 and TRBJ2-3 gives the whole variable domain NAGVMQNPRHLVRRRGQEARLRCSPMKGHSHVYWYRQLPEEGLKFMVYLQKENIIDESGMPKERFSAEFPKEGPSILRIQQVVRGDSAAYFCASSGLTIGTQYFGPGTRLTVL.

V is TRBV7-9 and J is TRBJ1-1; weak D call: TRBD1 (5 bases). The CDR3 is 13 amino acids. V was pared by 5 bases and J by 5 bases, with 12 bases between. In germline, CDR1 is SEHNR, CDR2 FQNEAQ (reference sequence). This CDR3 reads CASSLNRGTEAFF. For the CDR3, the DNA is TGTGCCAGCAGCCTCAACCGGGGGACTGAAGCTTTCTTT. Together with reference TRBV7-9 and TRBJ1-1, the CDR3 gives the full variable domain: DTGVSQNPRHKITKRGQNVTFRCDPISEHNRLYWYRQTLGQGPEFLTYFQNEAQLEKSRLLSDRFSAERPKGSFSTLEIQRTEQGDSAMYLCASSLNRGTEAFFGQGTRLTVV.

The V gene is TRBV5-5, the J gene TRBJ1-6; 7 positions match TRBD1. V was pared by 3 bases and J by 7 bases, with 4 bases of the junction left unmatched. The CDR3 consists of 14 residues. Germline CDR1 and CDR2: SGHKS and YYEKEE (reference sequence). CDR3 DNA: TGTGCCAGCAGCTCACAGGGGCAAAATTCACCCCTCCACTTT. Amino acid sequence: CASSSQGQNSPLHF.

The chain combines TRBV6-1 with TRBJ1-5; tentatively, D is TRBD1 (6 bases). V was trimmed by 2 bases and J by 1 base, leaving 18 bases between them. The CDR3 runs to 18 residues. Germline V gene lookup returns CDR1 MNHNS and CDR2 SASEGT. CDR3 sequence (DNA): TGTGCCAGCAGTGAACAGCCACCAGGGGCTGGAAGCAATCAGCCCCAGCATTTT. Its protein product is CASSEQPPGAGSNQPQHF.

The rearrangement joins TRBV7-3 to TRBJ2-3; 8 bases fit TRBD2. Germline CDR1 SGHTA, CDR2 FQGTGA. The J segment lost 4 bases and the V segment lost 2 bases, leaving 5 bases of the junction unmatched. The CDR3 is 15 residues long. The CDR3 coding sequence is TGTGCCAGCAGCTTAGTCCCGGGAGGGGCAGATACGCAGTATTTT. It specifies CASSLVPGGADTQYF. Using reference TRBV7-3 and TRBJ2-3 for the parts outside the CDR3, the full variable domain is GAGVSQTPSNKVTEKGKYVELRCDPISGHTALYWYRQSLGQGPEFLIYFQGTGAADDSGLPNDRFFAVRPEGSVSTLKIQRTERGDSAVYLCASSLVPGGADTQYFGPGTRLTVL.

The chain links TRBV3-1 (or the pseudogene TRBV3-2) to TRBJ2-5; 9 positions agree with TRBD2. Trimming took 4 bases from V and 5 from J; bases not matched to a gene: 5. Germline-derived CDR1 and CDR2 are LGHDT and YNNKEL (reference sequence). This CDR3 is built from 14 residues. This chain's CDR3 is CASSRGTSKETQYF. In nucleotides, the CDR3 is TGTGCCAGCAGCCGAGGGACTAGCAAGGAGACCCAGTACTTC.

The chain links TRBV7-3 to TRBJ2-5; 15 bases are a match to TRBD2. This CDR3 has 15 residues. Germline CDR1 is SGHTA and CDR2 is FQGTGA. V lost 5 bases, J lost 5 bases, and 3 bases stayed unmatched. The CDR3: CASSPGTSGRETQYF. CDR3 in DNA: TGTGCCAGCAGCCCCGGGACTAGCGGGAGGGAGACCCAGTACTTC.

The rearrangement links TRBV5-1 to TRBJ2-3; 9 bases line up with TRBD1. CDR1 and CDR2 (germline): SGHRS, YFSETQ. The CDR3 extends over 16 amino acids. V shed 4 bases, J shed 3 bases, and the junction held 9 bases outside the gene matches. In DNA form, the CDR3 reads TGCGCCAGCAGCCCACGACAGGGGGAGTTGACAGATACGCAGTATTTT. Encoded protein: CASSPRQGELTDTQYF.

This chain connects TRBV9 to TRBJ1-4; D is unclear. Germline-derived CDR1 and CDR2 are SGDLS and YYNGEE. The length of the CDR3 is 15 residues. V lost 4 bases, J lost 5 bases, and 15 bases lay in between. The CDR3 DNA is TGTGCCAGCAGCCTCGGGGTGGCGCCGAATGAAAAACTGTTTTTT. This gives the protein CASSLGVAPNEKLFF.

This clone showed up just once. Here the CDR3 DNA reads TGCGCCAGCAGTAGAAGCCTCACAGATACGCAGTATTTT. Its translation is CASSRSLTDTQYF. The rearrangement links TRBV10-1 to TRBJ2-3; D is uncertain. Trimming took 5 bases from V and 2 from J, leaving 8 bases between them. The CDR3 sequence is 13 residues long. Germline CDR1 reads WNHNN; CDR2 reads SYGVQD (reference sequence).

V and J are TRBV5-1 and TRBJ2-3; D may be TRBD1 (6 bases). The germline V gene encodes CDR1 SGHRS and CDR2 YFSETQ. The CDR3 extends over 14 amino acids. The ends were cut back, 6 bases at V and 3 bases at J, with 14 bases in the middle. The CDR3 sequence is CASTPVRGTDTQYF. In DNA, the CDR3 is TGCGCCAGCACCCCGGTGAGGGGGACAGATACGCAGTATTTT.

CDR3 amino acids: CSVDPGQGNTEAFF. The CDR3 nucleotides are TGCAGCGTGGATCCGGGACAGGGAAACACTGAAGCTTTCTTT. The chain couples TRBV29-1 to TRBJ1-1, with 9 bases aligning to TRBD1. The CDR3 has 14 amino acids. Germline V gene lookup returns CDR1 SQVTM and CDR2 ANQGSEA. V gave up 6 bases and J gave up 2 bases; unmatched junction bases: 7.

The chain couples TRBV14 to TRBJ2-7; TRBD1 aligns across 8 bases. Germline V gene lookup returns CDR1 SGHDN and CDR2 FVKESK. V shed 3 bases and J 3 bases; nucleotides not matched to a gene: 7. This CDR3 is 15 amino acids long. CDR3 loop: CASSQFTGQVYEQYF. CDR3 bases: TGTGCCAGCAGCCAGTTTACGGGACAGGTCTACGAGCAGTACTTC.

J is TRBJ2-1 and V is TRBV6-6, with TRBD2 matching over 7 bases. Germline V gene lookup returns CDR1 MNHNY and CDR2 SVGAGI (reference sequence). The CDR3 runs to 14 residues. The J segment lost 7 bases and the V segment lost 2 bases, leaving 5 bases of the junction unmatched. In DNA form, the CDR3 reads TGTGCCAGCAGTTACCGCGGGAGCCTAAATGAGCAGTTCTTC. This encodes CASSYRGSLNEQFF.

The genes are TRBV9 and TRBJ2-2, with TRBD2 identical over 8 bases. Trimming took 0 bases from V and 4 from J; bases not matched to a gene: 8. This CDR3 spans 17 amino acids. Germline V gene lookup returns CDR1 SGDLS and CDR2 YYNGEE. CDR3 protein: CASSVATSGRVTGELFF. The CDR3 DNA reads as TGTGCCAGCAGCGTAGCTACTAGCGGTCGAGTCACCGGGGAGCTGTTTTTT. The variable domain in full, completed from reference TRBV9 and TRBJ2-2, reads DSGVTQTPKHLITATGQRVTLRCSPRSGDLSVYWYQQSLDQGLQFLIQYYNGEERAKGNILERFSAQQFPDLHSELNLSSLELGDSALYFCASSVATSGRVTGELFFGEGSRLTVL.

The V and J genes are TRBV6-6 and TRBJ2-7, with 16 bases matching TRBD2. V dropped 5 bases and J dropped 4; count of bases not matched to a gene: 5. From germline, CDR1 is MNHNY and CDR2 SVGAGI (reference sequence). This CDR3 has 16 amino acids. The CDR3 nucleotides read TGTGCCAGCAGTCCAGGGACTAGCGGGAGGGGTTACGAGCAGTACGTC. It encodes CASSPGTSGRGYEQYV.

The rearrangement uses TRBV5-1 and TRBJ2-1; possibly TRBD2 for D (5 bases). The CDR3 consists of 15 residues. Trimming removed 7 bases at V and 8 bases at J, with 22 bases between. Germline V gives CDR1 SGHRS, CDR2 YFSETQ. The CDR3 sequence: CASQITPGSVYEQFF. The DNA for the CDR3 is TGCGCCAGCCAAATAACCCCGGGATCCGTATATGAGCAGTTCTTC.